These T cell receptor beta chains were read from a single sample in a study of blood T cell repertoires in COVID-19. Using immunoSEQ multiplex PCR, the repertoire was profiled, and TCRdb retains in-frame clones only, with some absent. Of some 100,000 clones listed, roughly 90% are singletons. Material: peripheral blood. The receptors stem from a man in his 70s with acute or convalescent COVID-19. Both conserved end residues are part of each CDR3. D genes are given only for firm matches. Where a row states a size, it is once, few, many or the class of an expanded clone; other rows omit it.

>TRBJ1-2|TRBD1|TRBV6-5|NA
CASSYGTGGYGYTF
TGTGCCAGCAGTTATGGGACAGGGGGATATGGCTACACCTTC
>TRBJ1-5|NA|TRBV2|NA
CASSLTVNSNQPQHF
TGTGCCAGCAGTTTGACAGTAAATAGCAATCAGCCCCAGCATTTT
>TRBJ1-4|NA|TRBV28|NA
CASSFRVEEKLFF
TGTGCCAGCAGTTTCAGGGTTGAGGAAAAACTGTTTTTT
>TRBJ2-3|TRBD1|TRBV5-1|NA
CASSARTGGTDTQYF
TGCGCCAGCAGCGCCCGGACAGGGGGCACAGATACGCAGTATTTT
>TRBJ1-1|NA|TRBV18|NA
CASSSGETEAFF
TGTGCCAGCTCATCAGGGGAAACTGAAGCTTTCTTT
>TRBJ2-2|NA|TRBV5-1|NA
CASSLVETGELFF
TGCGCCAGCAGCTTGGTAGAGACCGGGGAGCTGTTTTTT
>TRBJ1-2|TRBD1|TRBV12-5|NA
CASGRDSGYGYTF
TGTGCTAGTGGTAGGGACAGCGGCTATGGCTACACCTTC
>TRBJ2-3|TRBD2|TRBV7-6|NA
CASSLGGGGTDTQYF
TGTGCCAGCAGCTTGGGCGGGGGAGGGACAGATACGCAGTATTTT
>TRBJ1-5|TRBD1|TRBV28|NA
CASSPQDRNQPQHF
TGTGCCAGCAGTCCCCAGGACAGGAATCAGCCCCAGCATTTT
>TRBJ2-1|TRBD2|TRBV5-1|once
CASSLLAGGINEQFF
TGCGCCAGCAGCTTACTAGCGGGGGGGATTAATGAGCAGTTCTTC
>TRBJ2-3|NA|TRBV3-1/TRBV3-2|NA
CASSQQGRGLGDTQYF
TGTGCCAGCAGCCAGCAGGGGCGGGGGCTGGGAGATACGCAGTATTTT
>TRBJ2-5|NA|TRBV5-4|NA
CASSLGGVGETQYF
TGTGCCAGCAGCTTGGGCGGGGTTGGGGAGACCCAGTACTTC
>TRBJ2-7|NA|TRBV3-1/TRBV3-2|NA
CASSPSVGEQYF
TGTGCCAGCAGCCCTAGCGTGGGGGAGCAGTACTTC
>TRBJ2-7|TRBD2|TRBV3-1/TRBV3-2|NA
CASSQVGRADYEQYF
TGTGCCAGCAGCCAAGTCGGGAGGGCCGATTACGAGCAGTACTTC
>TRBJ1-5|TRBD1|TRBV30|once
CAWNQQGWRNQPQHF
TGTGCCTGGAACCAACAGGGGTGGCGCAATCAGCCCCAGCATTTT
>TRBJ2-7|NA|TRBV12-3/TRBV12-4|NA
CASSLAPGEQYF
TGTGCCAGCAGTTTAGCGCCCGGCGAGCAGTACTTC
>TRBJ1-1|NA|TRBV19|NA
CASKSGRVGEAFF
TGTGCCAGTAAATCGGGCAGGGTCGGTGAAGCTTTCTTT
>TRBJ1-3|NA|TRBV7-9|once
CASSSDSSGNTIYF
TGTGCCAGCAGTTCCGACAGCTCTGGAAACACCATATATTTT
>TRBJ2-1|TRBD2|TRBV7-2|NA
CASSLVAGGDEQFF
TGTGCCAGCAGCTTAGTTGCGGGAGGGGATGAGCAGTTCTTC
>TRBJ1-2|NA|TRBV12-3/TRBV12-4|NA
CASSSDKNYGYTF
TGTGCCAGCAGCTCGGACAAGAACTATGGCTACACCTTC
>TRBJ1-2|TRBD1|TRBV11-2|NA
CASSLDRAGGYTF
TGTGCCAGCAGCCTCGACAGGGCCGGTGGCTACACCTTC